This TCR beta chain was retrieved from a study of cytomegalovirus exposure and HLA in healthy donors. This CDR3 has 16 amino acids. Germline CDR1 SGHAT, CDR2 FQNNGV. Deletions cut 4 bases from V and 6 bases from J, with 19 bases between. The study ran its PCR with 60 Vbeta and 13 Jbeta primers. Clones were read by immunoSEQ multiplex PCR, and TCRdb kept only the in-frame ones, dropping some. The sample carries roughly 120,000 clones, 77% recorded once. V is TRBV11-2 and J is TRBJ2-1; D is perhaps TRBD2 (6 bases). This TCR was recovered from a woman between 40 and 50 years old in good health and CMV-seropositive. Sequenced material: PBMCs. The CDR3 nucleotides read TGTGCCAGCAGCTCCCTTGGGAGGAGTTCAAGCAATGAGCAGTTCTTC. It codes for CASSSLGRSSSNEQFF.